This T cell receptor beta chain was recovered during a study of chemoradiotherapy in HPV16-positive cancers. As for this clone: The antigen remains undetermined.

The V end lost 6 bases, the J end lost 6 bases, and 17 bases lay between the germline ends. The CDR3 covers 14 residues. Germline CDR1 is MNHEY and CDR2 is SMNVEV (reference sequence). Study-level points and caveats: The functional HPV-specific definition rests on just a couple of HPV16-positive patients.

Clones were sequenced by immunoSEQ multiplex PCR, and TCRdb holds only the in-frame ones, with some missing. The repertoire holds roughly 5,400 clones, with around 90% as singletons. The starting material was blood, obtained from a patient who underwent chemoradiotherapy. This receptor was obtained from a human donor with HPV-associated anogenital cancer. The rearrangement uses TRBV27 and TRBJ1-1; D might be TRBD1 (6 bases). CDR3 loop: CASSLRGGRAEAFF. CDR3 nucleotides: TGTGCCAGCAGCCTTAGGGGGGGGCGGGCTGAAGCTTTCTTT.